This T cell receptor beta chain was profiled in a study of cytomegalovirus exposure and HLA in healthy donors. Study results and limitations: Indistinguishable V segments such as TRBV6-2 and TRBV6-3 were excluded.

The PCR made use of 60 Vbeta and 13 Jbeta primers. Some clones are missing from TCRdb's copy, which holds only in-frame ones; the method was immunoSEQ multiplex PCR. The sample contains 150,000 to 200,000 clones, approximately 81% of which appear only once. The V and J ends lost 3 bases and 1 base respectively, with 6 bases between them. This CDR3 region has 13 residues. Germline CDR1 reads MNHNS; CDR2 reads SASEGT. This clone has a handful of counts. The antigen is not known. The specimen was PBMCs. This TCR came from a boy between 10 and 17 years old in good health and CMV-seronegative. The chain links TRBV6-1 to TRBJ1-1; D is unclear. CDR3 sequence reads: CASSESRNTEAFF. The CDR3 DNA reads TGTGCCAGCAGTGAGAGTAGGAACACTGAAGCTTTCTTT.